The present T cell receptor (beta chain) was sequenced within a study of cytomegalovirus exposure and HLA in healthy donors. Points from the study as a whole: In most subjects, TCR beta sequences reportedly gave accurate predictions of HLA-A and HLA-B alleles.

A note on this clone: The antigen remains unidentified.

With 60 Vbeta and 13 Jbeta primers, the PCR was carried out. The data were produced by immunoSEQ multiplex PCR, yet TCRdb's version contains in-frame clones alone and is incomplete. The sample lists fewer than 200,000 clones; approximately 80% were seen once. The CDR3 consists of 15 residues. Unmatched junction bases numbered 7, after V lost 7 bases and J lost 2 bases. Germline CDR1 reads SNHLY; CDR2 reads FYNNEI. The source of this sequence is a woman aged 18-30 years in good health and CMV-seronegative. The source material was PBMCs. The genes are TRBV2 and TRBJ2-3; 9 positions match TRBD2. The CDR3 loop reads CASNGRGGTTDTQYF. In DNA, the CDR3 is TGTGCCAGCAATGGGCGGGGGGGGACCACAGATACGCAGTATTTT.